This T cell receptor beta chain was recorded in a study of T-cell memory formation after mild COVID-19. Findings and limits, study-wide: Whereas later expanders leaned CD4+, clones contracting day 15 to 85 showed a balanced CD4/CD8 makeup. Contracting CD4+ clones were located mainly in CM and EM, and CD8+ clones in EMRA. In pre-infection memory, a portion of responding clones appeared, which suggested that cross-reactive memory joined.

TCRdb re-analysed the 5' RACE reads in MiXCR, keeping a single row per CDR3 protein. The sample consists of 90,000 to 120,000 distinct CDR3 sequences, roughly an eighth of them appearing once. The CDR3 has 15 amino acids. The V end lost 4 bases, the J end lost 5 bases, and 16 bases lay between the germline ends. CDR1 KGHDR and CDR2 SFDVKD come from the germline V gene. A remark on this clonotype: No antigen is known for it.

V is TRBV24-1 and J is TRBJ2-5, with D perhaps TRBD1 (6 bases). The TCR comes from a man aged 18 to 30 who had mild COVID-19 (a few samples of this study predate the infection). Cell type and time point are not known. The sequenced sample consisted of PBMCs or a T cell subset sorted from them (not recorded which). DNA for the CDR3: TGTGCCACCAGTGAAGGTCAGGGGATTAAGGAGACCCAGTACTTC. As protein: CATSEGQGIKETQYF.